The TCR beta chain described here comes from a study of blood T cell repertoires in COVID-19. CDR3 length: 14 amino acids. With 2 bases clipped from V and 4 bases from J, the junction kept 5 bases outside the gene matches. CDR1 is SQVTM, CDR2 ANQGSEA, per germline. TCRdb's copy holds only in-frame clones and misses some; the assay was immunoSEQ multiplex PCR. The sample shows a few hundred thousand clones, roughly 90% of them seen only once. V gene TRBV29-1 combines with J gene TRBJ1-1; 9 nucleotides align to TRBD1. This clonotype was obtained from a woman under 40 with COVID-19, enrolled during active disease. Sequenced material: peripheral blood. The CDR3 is CSVERTGDGTEAFF. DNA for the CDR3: TGCAGCGTTGAAAGGACAGGGGATGGCACTGAAGCTTTCTTT.